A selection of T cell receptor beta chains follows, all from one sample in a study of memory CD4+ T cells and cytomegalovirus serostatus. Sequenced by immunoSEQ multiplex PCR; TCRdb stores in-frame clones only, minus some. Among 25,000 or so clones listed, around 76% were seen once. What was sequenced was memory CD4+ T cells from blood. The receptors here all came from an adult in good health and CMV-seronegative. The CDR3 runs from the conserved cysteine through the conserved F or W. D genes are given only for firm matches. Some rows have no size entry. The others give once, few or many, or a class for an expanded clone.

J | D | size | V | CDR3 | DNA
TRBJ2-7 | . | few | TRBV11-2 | CASSPSGQTTYEQYF | TGTGCCAGCAGCCCCTCGGGACAAACCACCTACGAGCAGTACTTC
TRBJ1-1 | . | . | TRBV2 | CATKAGKAFF | TGTGCCACGAAGGCAGGGAAAGCTTTCTTT
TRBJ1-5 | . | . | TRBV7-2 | CASSLSAVFEVRPQHF | TGTGCCAGCAGCTTATCGGCCGTCTTCGAAGTGCGGCCCCAGCATTTT
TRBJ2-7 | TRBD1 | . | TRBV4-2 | CASSEDRGRFYEQYF | TGTGCCAGCAGCGAAGACAGGGGGCGATTCTACGAGCAGTACTTC
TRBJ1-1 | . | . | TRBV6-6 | CASRPRTRNTEAFF | TGTGCCAGCAGGCCTCGTACGAGGAACACTGAAGCTTTCTTT
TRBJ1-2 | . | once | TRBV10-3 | CAISEGDQGTYGYTF | TGTGCCATCAGTGAAGGCGATCAGGGGACCTATGGCTACACCTTC
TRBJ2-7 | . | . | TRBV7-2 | CASSPSVGGPRSYEQYF | TGTGCCAGCTCCCCTAGTGTGGGGGGGCCCCGCTCCTACGAGCAGTACTTC
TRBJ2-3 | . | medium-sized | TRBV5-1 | CASSRQGVASTDTQYF | TGCGCCAGCAGCCGTCAGGGTGTCGCGAGCACAGATACGCAGTATTTT
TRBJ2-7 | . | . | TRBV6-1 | CASRGRGYEQYF | TGTGCCAGCAGGGGGCGAGGCTACGAGCAGTACTTC
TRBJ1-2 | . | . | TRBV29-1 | CSVYQHNYGYTF | TGCAGCGTTTACCAGCATAACTATGGCTACACCTTC
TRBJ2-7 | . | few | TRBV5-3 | CARSLEGRGDSYEQYF | TGTGCCAGAAGCCTGGAGGGTAGAGGGGATAGCTACGAGCAGTACTTC
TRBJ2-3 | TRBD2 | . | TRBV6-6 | CASRAGATTDTQYF | TGTGCCAGCAGAGCGGGGGCGACCACAGATACGCAGTATTTT
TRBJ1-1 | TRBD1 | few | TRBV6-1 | CASRGQEQNTEAFF | TGTGCCAGCAGGGGACAGGAACAGAACACTGAAGCTTTCTTT
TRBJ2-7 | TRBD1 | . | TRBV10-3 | CAISESRDRGYEQYF | TGTGCCATCAGTGAGTCTAGGGACAGGGGGTACGAGCAGTACTTC
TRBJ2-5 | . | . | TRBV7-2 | CASGGLEQETQYF | TGTGCTAGTGGGGGGTTGGAACAAGAGACCCAGTACTTC
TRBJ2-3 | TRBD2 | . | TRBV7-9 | CASSPGVTSGGAKEDTQYF | TGTGCCAGCAGCCCCGGAGTCACTAGCGGGGGGGCCAAGGAAGATACGCAGTATTTT
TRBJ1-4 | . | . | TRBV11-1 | CASTRDGGNEKLFF | TGTGCCAGCACTCGGGACGGCGGAAATGAAAAACTGTTTTTT
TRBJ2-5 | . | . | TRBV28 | CASSLGQKETQYF | TGTGCCAGCAGTTTAGGACAGAAAGAGACCCAGTACTTC
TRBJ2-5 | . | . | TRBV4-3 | CASSPTLTRGKETQYF | TGCGCCAGCAGCCCCACACTCACTAGGGGAAAGGAGACCCAGTACTTC
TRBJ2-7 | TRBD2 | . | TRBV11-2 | CASSLDPSGGAHEQYF | TGTGCCAGCAGCTTAGATCCTAGCGGGGGGGCCCACGAGCAGTACTTC
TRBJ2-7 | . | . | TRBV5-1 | CASRKVLGPLDEQYF | TGCGCCAGCAGGAAGGTTCTAGGGCCCCTCGACGAGCAGTACTTC
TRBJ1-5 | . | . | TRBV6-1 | CATQVEGGNQPQHF | TGTGCCACCCAGGTGGAGGGGGGCAATCAGCCCCAGCATTTT
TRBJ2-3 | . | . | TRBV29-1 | CSVEMGAPQYF | TGCAGCGTTGAAATGGGGGCCCCGCAGTATTTT
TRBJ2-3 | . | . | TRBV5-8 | CATIRGGTDTQYF | TGTGCCACGATCAGGGGTGGCACAGATACGCAGTATTTT
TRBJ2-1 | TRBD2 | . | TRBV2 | CASRGTSGYNEQFF | TGTGCCAGCAGGGGGACTAGCGGTTACAATGAGCAGTTCTTC
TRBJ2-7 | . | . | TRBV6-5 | CASSYSNVGNYEQYF | TGTGCCAGCAGTTACTCGAACGTCGGGAACTACGAGCAGTACTTC
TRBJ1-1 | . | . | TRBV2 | CASSSTYPAAFF | TGTGCCAGCAGCTCGACATATCCTGCTGCTTTCTTT
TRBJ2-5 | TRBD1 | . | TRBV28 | CASSRTGAQETQYF | TGTGCCAGCAGCCGGACAGGGGCACAAGAGACCCAGTACTTC
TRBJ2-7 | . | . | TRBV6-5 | CASSYGITWGREQYF | TGTGCCAGCAGTTACGGCATAACTTGGGGGCGGGAGCAGTACTTC
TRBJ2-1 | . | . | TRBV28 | CASTNLNEQFF | TGTGCCAGCACGAACCTTAATGAGCAGTTCTTC
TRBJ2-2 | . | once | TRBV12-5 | CASGLVTDTRSGELFF | TGTGCTAGTGGTTTGGTGACAGACACCCGGTCCGGGGAGCTGTTTTTT
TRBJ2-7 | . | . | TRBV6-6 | CASSYTVNNYEQYF | TGTGCCAGCAGTTACACCGTCAACAACTACGAGCAGTACTTC
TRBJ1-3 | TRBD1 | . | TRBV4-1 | CASSQPGQGRNTIYF | TGCGCCAGCAGCCAACCGGGACAGGGGAGGAACACCATATATTTT
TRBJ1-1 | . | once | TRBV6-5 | CASSYSSGMNTEAFF | TGTGCCAGCAGTTACTCATCAGGGATGAACACTGAAGCTTTCTTT
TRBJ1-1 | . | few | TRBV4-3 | CASSQNRDNTEAFF | TGCGCCAGCAGCCAGAACAGGGACAACACTGAAGCTTTCTTT
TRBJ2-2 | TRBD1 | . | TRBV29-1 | CSANDRGVTGELFF | TGCAGCGCCAATGACAGGGGGGTCACCGGGGAGCTGTTTTTT
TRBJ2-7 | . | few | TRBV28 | CASSLGYEQYF | TGTGCCAGCAGTTTGGGCTACGAGCAGTACTTC
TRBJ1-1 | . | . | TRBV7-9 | CASSLRPDQAFF | TGTGCCAGCAGCTTACGGCCGGACCAAGCTTTCTTT
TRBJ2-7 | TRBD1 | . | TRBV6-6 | CASTKTGGYEQYF | TGTGCCAGCACGAAGACAGGGGGCTACGAGCAGTACTTC
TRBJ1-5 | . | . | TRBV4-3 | CASSQGTGSFSNQPQHF | TGCGCCAGCAGCCAAGGTACAGGGTCGTTTAGCAATCAGCCCCAGCATTTT
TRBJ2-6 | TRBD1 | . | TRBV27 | CASGTGYGVLTF | TGTGCCAGCGGGACAGGGTACGGCGTCCTGACTTTC
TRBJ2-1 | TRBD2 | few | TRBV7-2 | CASSLGQAGVQFF | TGTGCCAGCAGCTTAGGTCAAGCGGGGGTGCAGTTCTTC
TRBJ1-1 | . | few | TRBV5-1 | CASSLGGGTQNTEAFF | TGCGCCAGCAGCTTGGGAGGCGGGACACAAAACACTGAAGCTTTCTTT
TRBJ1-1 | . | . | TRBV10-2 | CASSGTEMNTEAFF | TGCGCCAGCAGTGGGACGGAGATGAACACTGAAGCTTTCTTT
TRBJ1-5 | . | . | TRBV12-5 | CASGPEQGNQPQHF | TGTGCTAGTGGTCCGGAACAGGGCAATCAGCCCCAGCATTTT
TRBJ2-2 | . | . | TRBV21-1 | CASSKLYLLGDATGELFF | TGTGCCAGCAGCAAACTTTATCTCTTGGGGGACGCCACCGGGGAGCTGTTTTTT
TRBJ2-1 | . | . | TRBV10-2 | CASSGPNNEQFF | TGCGCCAGCAGTGGACCGAACAATGAGCAGTTCTTC
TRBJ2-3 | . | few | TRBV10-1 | CASSIAGTTDTQYF | TGCGCCAGCAGTATAGCAGGTACCACAGATACGCAGTATTTT
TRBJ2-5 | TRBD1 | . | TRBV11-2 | CASSRRQGQETQYF | TGTGCCAGCAGCCGCCGACAGGGCCAAGAGACCCAGTACTTC
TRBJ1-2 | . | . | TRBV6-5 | CASSYSNRPGGGYTF | TGTGCCAGCAGTTACTCGAACCGACCTGGTGGTGGCTACACCTTC
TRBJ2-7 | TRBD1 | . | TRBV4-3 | CASSPQRTGAREQYF | TGCGCCAGCAGCCCCCAGAGGACAGGGGCGAGGGAGCAGTACTTC
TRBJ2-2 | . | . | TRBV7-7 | CASSLQGNGELFF | TGTGCCAGCAGCTTACAGGGTAACGGGGAGCTGTTTTTT
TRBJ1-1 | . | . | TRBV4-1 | CASSQGGNPNTEAFF | TGCGCCAGCAGCCAAGGTGGGAACCCGAACACTGAAGCTTTCTTT
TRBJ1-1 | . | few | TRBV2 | CASNRAGTDTEAFF | TGTGCCAGCAATCGGGCGGGAACCGACACTGAAGCTTTCTTT
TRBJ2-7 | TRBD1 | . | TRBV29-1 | CSVGGQGHYEQYF | TGCAGCGTTGGGGGACAGGGACACTACGAGCAGTACTTC